The entry below describes one TCR beta chain. Trimming cost V 2 bases and J 2 bases; bases outside gene matches: 6. CDR3 length equals 15 residues. Germline assignment: CDR1 MNHEY and CDR2 SVGEGT. Amplification of TCR beta CDR3 regions was performed using RNA transcripts as template. RT-PCR in the first round (using the HTBI primer set) targeted the TCR CDR3. TCRdb ran MiXCR on the multiplex PCR reads and lists one entry per CDR3 protein. The sample has under 350,000 distinct CDR3 sequences; 20% to 25% are singletons. The data originate from a study of T cells in Graves' hyperthyroidism and ophthalmopathy.

What was sequenced was blood. The clonotype was recovered from a woman aged 45 to 65 with Graves' hyperthyroidism. The gene calls are TRBV6-2 or TRBV6-3 and TRBJ2-7; 7 bases line up with TRBD2. This CDR3 is CASSYGTTIPYEQYF. The CDR3 DNA sequence: TGTGCCAGCAGTTACGGGACTACGATACCCTACGAGCAGTACTTC.